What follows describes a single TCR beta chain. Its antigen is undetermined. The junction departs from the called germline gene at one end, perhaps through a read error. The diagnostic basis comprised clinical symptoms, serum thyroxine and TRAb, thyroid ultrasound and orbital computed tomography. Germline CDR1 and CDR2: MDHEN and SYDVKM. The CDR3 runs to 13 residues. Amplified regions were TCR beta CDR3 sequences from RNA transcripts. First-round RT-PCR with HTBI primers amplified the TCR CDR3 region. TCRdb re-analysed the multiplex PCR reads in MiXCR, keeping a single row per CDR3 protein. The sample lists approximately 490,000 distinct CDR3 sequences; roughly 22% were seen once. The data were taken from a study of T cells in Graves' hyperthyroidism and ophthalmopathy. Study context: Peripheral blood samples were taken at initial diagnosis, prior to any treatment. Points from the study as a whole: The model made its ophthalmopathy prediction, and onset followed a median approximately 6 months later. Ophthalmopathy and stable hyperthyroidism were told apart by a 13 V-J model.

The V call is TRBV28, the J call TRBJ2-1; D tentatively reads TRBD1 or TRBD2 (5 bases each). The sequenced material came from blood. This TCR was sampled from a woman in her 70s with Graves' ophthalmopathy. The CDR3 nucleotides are TGTGCCAGCAGTGGGACGGGTTGGAATGGGCAGTTCTTC. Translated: CASSGTGWNGQFF.